Listed below are T cell receptor beta chains from one sample, sequenced in a study of blood T cell repertoires in COVID-19. The protocol was immunoSEQ multiplex PCR, while the TCRdb copy is restricted to in-frame clones and leaves out a portion. Seen here are hundreds of thousands of clones, around four fifths observed once, and the top ten hold about 20%. The material sequenced was peripheral blood. The receptors stem from a man aged 25 to 45 with active or convalescent COVID-19. Each CDR3 is given with its conserved first and last residue. D genes are given only for firm matches. Part of the rows lack a size; the others show once, few, many or a class for expanded clones.

CDR3 protein: CASSLGGGRGYTF; CDR3 DNA: TGTGCCAGCAGTTTGGGCGGGGGCCGGGGCTACACCTTC; clone size: few; V gene: TRBV27; J gene: TRBJ1-2; D gene: NA; CDR3 length: 13
CDR3 protein: CASSPDRGPRTDTQYF; CDR3 DNA: TGCGCCAGCAGTCCGGACAGGGGGCCCCGCACAGATACGCAGTATTTT; clone size: NA; V gene: TRBV23-1; J gene: TRBJ2-3; D gene: TRBD1; CDR3 length: 16
CDR3 protein: CASSSGQGANYGYTF; CDR3 DNA: TGTGCCAGCAGCTCTGGACAGGGCGCGAACTATGGCTACACCTTC; clone size: once; V gene: TRBV7-2; J gene: TRBJ1-2; D gene: TRBD1; CDR3 length: 15
CDR3 protein: CATSRERERGGSQFF; CDR3 DNA: TGTGCCACCAGCAGAGAACGCGAGCGGGGGGGCTCGCAGTTCTTC; clone size: NA; V gene: TRBV15; J gene: TRBJ2-1; D gene: TRBD2; CDR3 length: 15
CDR3 protein: CASNTGSNQPQHF; CDR3 DNA: TGTGCCAGTAATACAGGGAGCAATCAGCCCCAGCATTTT; clone size: NA; V gene: TRBV12-3/TRBV12-4; J gene: TRBJ1-5; D gene: NA; CDR3 length: 13
CDR3 protein: CASSLVPENTEAFF; CDR3 DNA: TGTGCCAGCAGCTTAGTACCAGAGAACACTGAAGCTTTCTTT; clone size: NA; V gene: TRBV7-2; J gene: TRBJ1-1; D gene: NA; CDR3 length: 14
CDR3 protein: CASRTQGLQTQYF; CDR3 DNA: TGTGCCAGCAGAACACAGGGGTTACAGACCCAGTACTTC; clone size: NA; V gene: TRBV6-5; J gene: TRBJ2-5; D gene: TRBD1; CDR3 length: 13
CDR3 protein: CASSSRGRGANVLTF; CDR3 DNA: TGTGCCAGCAGTTCCAGGGGGCGCGGGGCCAACGTCCTGACTTTC; clone size: NA; V gene: TRBV6-6; J gene: TRBJ2-6; D gene: TRBD1; CDR3 length: 15
CDR3 protein: CASSSWKRGQGLYGYTF; CDR3 DNA: TGTGCCAGCAGCTCCTGGAAGAGGGGACAGGGATTGTATGGCTACACCTTC; clone size: NA; V gene: TRBV3-1/TRBV3-2; J gene: TRBJ1-2; D gene: TRBD1; CDR3 length: 17
CDR3 protein: CASSWGLGGDNEQFF; CDR3 DNA: TGCGCCAGCAGCTGGGGGTTGGGAGGGGACAATGAGCAGTTCTTC; clone size: NA; V gene: TRBV5-1; J gene: TRBJ2-1; D gene: TRBD2; CDR3 length: 15
CDR3 protein: CASSLASGSYEQYF; CDR3 DNA: TGTGCCAGCAGCTTGGCCAGCGGTTCCTACGAGCAGTACTTC; clone size: few; V gene: TRBV5-4; J gene: TRBJ2-7; D gene: NA; CDR3 length: 14
CDR3 protein: CASSFMAGTENYGYTF; CDR3 DNA: TGCGCCAGCAGCTTCATGGCCGGGACAGAAAACTATGGCTACACCTTC; clone size: NA; V gene: TRBV5-1; J gene: TRBJ1-2; D gene: TRBD1; CDR3 length: 16
CDR3 protein: CASRSQGASGNTIYF; CDR3 DNA: TGTGCCAGCAGATCACAGGGGGCGTCTGGAAACACCATATATTTT; clone size: once; V gene: TRBV2; J gene: TRBJ1-3; D gene: TRBD1; CDR3 length: 15
CDR3 protein: CASSLTGGADTQYF; CDR3 DNA: TGCGCCAGCAGCTTGACAGGGGGGGCAGATACGCAGTATTTT; clone size: NA; V gene: TRBV5-1; J gene: TRBJ2-3; D gene: NA; CDR3 length: 14
CDR3 protein: CASSTLRERIREQFF; CDR3 DNA: TGTGCCAGCAGCACCCTCCGGGAACGCATACGGGAGCAGTTCTTC; clone size: NA; V gene: TRBV5-6; J gene: TRBJ2-1; D gene: NA; CDR3 length: 15
CDR3 protein: CASSPLSPSGSIDTQYF; CDR3 DNA: TGTGCCAGCTCACCCCTTTCGCCTAGCGGGAGCATAGATACGCAGTATTTT; clone size: NA; V gene: TRBV18; J gene: TRBJ2-3; D gene: TRBD2; CDR3 length: 17
CDR3 protein: CATSSPWSGSIGEQFF; CDR3 DNA: TGTGCCACCAGCAGCCCTTGGAGCGGGAGTATCGGTGAGCAGTTCTTC; clone size: NA; V gene: TRBV15; J gene: TRBJ2-1; D gene: TRBD2; CDR3 length: 16
CDR3 protein: CASSLDRVPGELFF; CDR3 DNA: TGTGCCAGCAGCCTCGACAGGGTCCCCGGGGAGCTGTTTTTT; clone size: once; V gene: TRBV2; J gene: TRBJ2-2; D gene: TRBD1; CDR3 length: 14
CDR3 protein: CASSLDRGTYGYTF; CDR3 DNA: TGTGCCAGCAGCTTAGATCGCGGTACCTATGGCTACACCTTC; clone size: NA; V gene: TRBV7-2; J gene: TRBJ1-2; D gene: NA; CDR3 length: 14
CDR3 protein: CASRPDRGGWNEQFF; CDR3 DNA: TGTGCCAGTAGACCGGACAGGGGGGGTTGGAATGAGCAGTTCTTC; clone size: NA; V gene: TRBV19; J gene: TRBJ2-1; D gene: TRBD1; CDR3 length: 15
CDR3 protein: CASSFGGAVEQYF; CDR3 DNA: TGTGCCAGCAGCTTCGGGGGGGCAGTCGAGCAGTACTTC; clone size: NA; V gene: TRBV5-6; J gene: TRBJ2-7; D gene: TRBD2; CDR3 length: 13
CDR3 protein: CAWSVRGSRFSEQFF; CDR3 DNA: TGTGCCTGGAGTGTACGCGGGTCTAGGTTTTCAGAGCAGTTCTTC; clone size: NA; V gene: TRBV30; J gene: TRBJ2-1; D gene: NA; CDR3 length: 15
CDR3 protein: CASSTPQTGEANYGYTF; CDR3 DNA: TGTGCCAGCAGCACCCCCCAGACAGGGGAGGCTAACTATGGCTACACCTTC; clone size: NA; V gene: TRBV28; J gene: TRBJ1-2; D gene: TRBD1; CDR3 length: 17
CDR3 protein: CASSLGGEQYF; CDR3 DNA: TGTGCCAGCAGCTTAGGAGGAGAGCAGTACTTC; clone size: NA; V gene: TRBV5-6; J gene: TRBJ2-5; D gene: NA; CDR3 length: 11
CDR3 protein: CASTPIIGTAYSNYGYTF; CDR3 DNA: TGTGCCAGCACCCCAATTATCGGGACAGCCTACTCTAACTATGGCTACACCTTC; clone size: NA; V gene: TRBV28; J gene: TRBJ1-2; D gene: TRBD1; CDR3 length: 18
CDR3 protein: CASSEARRTGNQPQHF; CDR3 DNA: TGTGCCAGCAGTGAAGCGAGAAGGACAGGCAATCAGCCCCAGCATTTT; clone size: NA; V gene: TRBV6-1; J gene: TRBJ1-5; D gene: NA; CDR3 length: 16
CDR3 protein: CASKTGPYQETQYF; CDR3 DNA: TGCGCCAGCAAGACAGGGCCGTACCAAGAGACCCAGTACTTC; clone size: NA; V gene: TRBV5-1; J gene: TRBJ2-5; D gene: TRBD1; CDR3 length: 14
CDR3 protein: CASSSTTGVGETQYF; CDR3 DNA: TGTGCCAGCAGTTCTACGACAGGGGTGGGAGAGACCCAGTACTTC; clone size: NA; V gene: TRBV7-3; J gene: TRBJ2-5; D gene: TRBD1; CDR3 length: 15
CDR3 protein: CASSLASGSEYEQYF; CDR3 DNA: TGTGCCAGCAGCTTGGCTAGCGGGAGTGAGTACGAGCAGTACTTC; clone size: NA; V gene: TRBV5-4; J gene: TRBJ2-7; D gene: TRBD2; CDR3 length: 15
CDR3 protein: CASSYIGTGDSPLHF; CDR3 DNA: TGTGCCAGCAGTTACATCGGGACAGGGGATTCACCCCTCCACTTT; clone size: few; V gene: TRBV6-5; J gene: TRBJ1-6; D gene: TRBD1; CDR3 length: 15
CDR3 protein: CASSAQRGVGYEQYF; CDR3 DNA: TGCGCCAGCAGCGCCCAACGGGGGGTCGGTTACGAGCAGTACTTC; clone size: NA; V gene: TRBV5-1; J gene: TRBJ2-7; D gene: TRBD2; CDR3 length: 15
CDR3 protein: CASSLVVAVRTIGYTF; CDR3 DNA: TGCGCCAGCAGCTTGGTGGTAGCAGTGAGAACTATTGGCTACACCTTC; clone size: NA; V gene: TRBV5-1; J gene: TRBJ1-2; D gene: NA; CDR3 length: 16
CDR3 protein: CASSLSAAGGNTGELFF; CDR3 DNA: TGTGCCAGCAGCTTATCCGCAGCGGGGGGTAACACCGGGGAGCTGTTTTTT; clone size: NA; V gene: TRBV7-8; J gene: TRBJ2-2; D gene: TRBD2; CDR3 length: 17
CDR3 protein: CASSLAGVLVGNTIYF; CDR3 DNA: TGCGCCAGCAGCTTGGCAGGGGTGTTGGTTGGAAACACCATATATTTT; clone size: NA; V gene: TRBV5-1; J gene: TRBJ1-3; D gene: NA; CDR3 length: 16
CDR3 protein: CATSGAGTGVPGELFF; CDR3 DNA: TGTGCCACCAGCGGCGCCGGGACAGGGGTCCCCGGGGAGCTGTTTTTT; clone size: NA; V gene: TRBV15; J gene: TRBJ2-2; D gene: TRBD1; CDR3 length: 16
CDR3 protein: CASSQSRGINQPQHF; CDR3 DNA: TGTGCCAGCTCCCAGTCCCGAGGGATAAATCAGCCCCAGCATTTT; clone size: NA; V gene: TRBV7-2; J gene: TRBJ1-5; D gene: NA; CDR3 length: 15
CDR3 protein: CASSQGSTGGRTFGANVLTF; CDR3 DNA: TGCGCCAGCAGCCAAGGATCGACAGGGGGCAGAACTTTTGGGGCCAACGTCCTGACTTTC; clone size: NA; V gene: TRBV4-3; J gene: TRBJ2-6; D gene: TRBD1; CDR3 length: 20
CDR3 protein: CASSSRGGGFGTQYF; CDR3 DNA: TGTGCCAGCAGTTCGCGGGGGGGCGGATTCGGCACGCAGTATTTT; clone size: NA; V gene: TRBV27; J gene: TRBJ2-3; D gene: TRBD2; CDR3 length: 15
CDR3 protein: CASSSAGQGLGNSPLHF; CDR3 DNA: TGCGCCAGCAGCAGTGCCGGACAGGGCTTAGGGAATTCACCCCTCCACTTT; clone size: NA; V gene: TRBV5-1; J gene: TRBJ1-6; D gene: TRBD1; CDR3 length: 17
CDR3 protein: CASSLSSGLNTEAFF; CDR3 DNA: TGCGCCAGCAGCTTATCATCAGGGTTGAACACTGAAGCTTTCTTT; clone size: NA; V gene: TRBV4-3; J gene: TRBJ1-1; D gene: NA; CDR3 length: 15
CDR3 protein: CASSPAGGRETQYF; CDR3 DNA: TGTGCCAGCAGCCCAGCGGGGGGGCGTGAGACCCAGTACTTC; clone size: once; V gene: TRBV7-3; J gene: TRBJ2-5; D gene: TRBD2; CDR3 length: 14
CDR3 protein: CASSLWAGTQSYEQYF; CDR3 DNA: TGTGCCAGCAGTTTATGGGCCGGGACACAATCCTACGAGCAGTACTTC; clone size: NA; V gene: TRBV27; J gene: TRBJ2-7; D gene: NA; CDR3 length: 16
CDR3 protein: CASSPGLAGGPVETQYF; CDR3 DNA: TGTGCCAGCAGCCCTGGACTAGCGGGGGGGCCGGTCGAGACCCAGTACTTC; clone size: once; V gene: TRBV9; J gene: TRBJ2-5; D gene: TRBD2; CDR3 length: 17
CDR3 protein: CASSWGTEYEQYF; CDR3 DNA: TGTGCCAGCAGCTGGGGGACAGAGTACGAGCAGTACTTC; clone size: NA; V gene: TRBV5-4; J gene: TRBJ2-7; D gene: TRBD1; CDR3 length: 13
CDR3 protein: CASSTGGGQFF; CDR3 DNA: TGTGCCAGCAGCACAGGGGGTGGGCAGTTCTTC; clone size: NA; V gene: TRBV7-9; J gene: TRBJ2-1; D gene: TRBD1; CDR3 length: 11
CDR3 protein: CASSPGTGSSYEQYF; CDR3 DNA: TGCGCCAGCAGCCCAGGGACAGGGAGCTCCTACGAGCAGTACTTC; clone size: once; V gene: TRBV4-3; J gene: TRBJ2-7; D gene: TRBD1; CDR3 length: 15
CDR3 protein: CASSLAVGGQETQYF; CDR3 DNA: TGTGCCAGCAGCTTAGCGGTTGGCGGGCAAGAGACCCAGTACTTC; clone size: NA; V gene: TRBV7-7; J gene: TRBJ2-5; D gene: NA; CDR3 length: 15
CDR3 protein: CASMSGDRGYEQYF; CDR3 DNA: TGTGCCAGCATGTCGGGGGACAGGGGGTACGAGCAGTACTTC; clone size: NA; V gene: TRBV7-9; J gene: TRBJ2-7; D gene: TRBD1; CDR3 length: 14
CDR3 protein: CASSLSLRAGASPLHF; CDR3 DNA: TGTGCCAGCAGTTTATCGCTGCGGGCAGGTGCTTCACCCCTCCACTTT; clone size: NA; V gene: TRBV27; J gene: TRBJ1-6; D gene: NA; CDR3 length: 16
CDR3 protein: CASSPGQDLAAFF; CDR3 DNA: TGTGCCAGCAGCCCGGGACAGGACCTTGCAGCTTTCTTT; clone size: NA; V gene: TRBV11-2; J gene: TRBJ1-1; D gene: TRBD1; CDR3 length: 13
CDR3 protein: CAISSRQGSYGYTF; CDR3 DNA: TGTGCCATCAGCTCACGACAGGGATCGTATGGCTACACCTTC; clone size: NA; V gene: TRBV10-3; J gene: TRBJ1-2; D gene: TRBD1; CDR3 length: 14
CDR3 protein: CASNTPPGQVKEKLFF; CDR3 DNA: TGTGCCAGTAACACTCCGCCGGGACAAGTGAAAGAAAAACTGTTTTTT; clone size: NA; V gene: TRBV19; J gene: TRBJ1-4; D gene: NA; CDR3 length: 16
CDR3 protein: CASSQETGLLTDTQYF; CDR3 DNA: TGCGCCAGCAGCCAGGAGACAGGGCTATTAACAGATACGCAGTATTTT; clone size: NA; V gene: TRBV4-3; J gene: TRBJ2-3; D gene: TRBD1; CDR3 length: 16